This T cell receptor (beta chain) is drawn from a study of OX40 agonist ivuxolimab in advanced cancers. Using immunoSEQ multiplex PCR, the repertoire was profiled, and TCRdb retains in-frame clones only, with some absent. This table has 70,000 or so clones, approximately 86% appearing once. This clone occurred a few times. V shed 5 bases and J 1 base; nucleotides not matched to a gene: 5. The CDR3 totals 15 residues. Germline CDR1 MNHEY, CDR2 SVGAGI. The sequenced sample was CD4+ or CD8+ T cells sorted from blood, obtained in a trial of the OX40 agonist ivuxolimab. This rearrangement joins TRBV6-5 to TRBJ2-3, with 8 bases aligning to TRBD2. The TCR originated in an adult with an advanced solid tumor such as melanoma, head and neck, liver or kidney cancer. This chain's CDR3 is CASSRGGVGTDTQYF. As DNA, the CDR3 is TGTGCCAGCAGTCGGGGGGGGGTAGGCACAGATACGCAGTATTTT.